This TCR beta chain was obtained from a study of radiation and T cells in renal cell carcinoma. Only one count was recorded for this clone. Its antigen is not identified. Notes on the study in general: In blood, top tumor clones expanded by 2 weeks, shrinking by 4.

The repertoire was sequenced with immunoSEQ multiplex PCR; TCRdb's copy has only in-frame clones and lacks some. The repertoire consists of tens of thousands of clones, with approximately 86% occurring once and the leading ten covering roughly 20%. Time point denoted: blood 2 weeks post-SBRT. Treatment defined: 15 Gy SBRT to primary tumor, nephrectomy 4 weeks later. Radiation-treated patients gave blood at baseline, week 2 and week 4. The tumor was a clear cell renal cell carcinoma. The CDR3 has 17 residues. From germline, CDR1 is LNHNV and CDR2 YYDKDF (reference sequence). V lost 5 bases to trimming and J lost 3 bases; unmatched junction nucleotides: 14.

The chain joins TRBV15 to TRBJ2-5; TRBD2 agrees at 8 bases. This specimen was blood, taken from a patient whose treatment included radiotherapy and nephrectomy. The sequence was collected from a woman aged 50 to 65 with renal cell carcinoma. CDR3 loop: CATSSYPNGGAEETQYF. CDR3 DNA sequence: TGTGCCACCAGCTCTTATCCTAACGGGGGGGCTGAAGAGACCCAGTACTTC.